The clone carrying this TCR beta chain was seen a single time. This sample was taken from a study of OX40 agonist ivuxolimab in advanced cancers. The germline gives CDR1 SNHLY, CDR2 FYNNEI. V was trimmed by 3 bases and J by 8 bases, leaving 14 bases between them. This CDR3 has 14 amino acids. Sequencing was performed with immunoSEQ multiplex PCR; in TCRdb, only in-frame clones are kept and a portion is missing. Of over 80,000 clones listed, roughly 90% are singletons. This TCR came from an adult with an advanced solid tumor such as melanoma, head and neck, liver or kidney cancer. V is TRBV2 and J is TRBJ2-1; TRBD1 or TRBD2 may be the D gene (5 bases each). The sample here was CD4+ or CD8+ T cells sorted from blood, taken in a trial of the OX40 agonist ivuxolimab. DNA of the CDR3: TGTGCCAGCAGTGAGCCGGGACGGCGGGATGAGCAGTTCTTC. Residues: CASSEPGRRDEQFF.